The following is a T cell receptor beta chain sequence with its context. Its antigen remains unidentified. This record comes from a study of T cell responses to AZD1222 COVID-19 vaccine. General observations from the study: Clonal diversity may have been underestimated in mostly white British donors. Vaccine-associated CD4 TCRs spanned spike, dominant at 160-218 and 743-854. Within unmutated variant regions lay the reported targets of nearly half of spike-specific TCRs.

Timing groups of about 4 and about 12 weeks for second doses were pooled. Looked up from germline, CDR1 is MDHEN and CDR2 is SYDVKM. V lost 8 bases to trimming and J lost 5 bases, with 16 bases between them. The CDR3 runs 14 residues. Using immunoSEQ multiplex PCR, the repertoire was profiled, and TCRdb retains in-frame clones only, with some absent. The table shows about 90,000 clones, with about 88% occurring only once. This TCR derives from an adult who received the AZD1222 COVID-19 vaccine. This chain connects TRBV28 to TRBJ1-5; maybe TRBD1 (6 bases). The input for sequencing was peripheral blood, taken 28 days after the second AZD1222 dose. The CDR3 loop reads CASRAPRGDQPQHF. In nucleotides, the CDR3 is TGTGCCAGCCGAGCCCCCAGGGGCGATCAGCCCCAGCATTTT.